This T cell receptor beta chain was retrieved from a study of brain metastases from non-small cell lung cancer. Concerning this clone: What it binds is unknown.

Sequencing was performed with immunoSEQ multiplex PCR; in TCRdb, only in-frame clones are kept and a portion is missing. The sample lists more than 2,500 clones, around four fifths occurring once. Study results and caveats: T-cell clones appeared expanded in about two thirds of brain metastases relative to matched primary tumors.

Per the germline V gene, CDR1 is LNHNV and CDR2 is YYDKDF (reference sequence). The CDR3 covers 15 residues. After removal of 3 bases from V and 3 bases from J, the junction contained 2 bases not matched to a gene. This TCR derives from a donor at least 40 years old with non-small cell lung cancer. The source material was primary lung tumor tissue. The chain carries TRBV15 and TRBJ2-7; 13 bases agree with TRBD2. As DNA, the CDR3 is TGTGCCACCAGCAGTGGGACTAGCGGGAACTACGAGCAGTACTTC. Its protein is CATSSGTSGNYEQYF.